These 17 T cell receptor beta chains originate from one sample sequenced in a study of blood T cell repertoires in COVID-19 (dated by TCRdb to between 2020 and 2021). Preparation of the library involved the immunoSEQ multiplex PCR assay. The immuneACCESS repertoire file appears here via TCRdb, limited to in-frame rearrangements. These files lack a portion of the clones; in checked studies, under half of the deficit traces to unresolved V genes, and the cause of the others is not known. This sample has approximately 270,000 clones in its table, and around nine tenths of those were observed once. Of the sample, around 9% falls within the top ten clones. The sequenced sample was peripheral blood. These TCRs come from a middle-aged man with active or convalescent COVID-19.

The chain is built from TRBV12-5 and TRBJ1-2; no reliable D call. Germline V CDR1 and CDR2: LGHNT, FRNRAP. With 1 base removed from V and 7 bases from J, the gap between germline ends came to 16 bases. The CDR3 totals 15 residues. CDR3 amino acids: CASGLESSGRVGYTF. The CDR3 nucleotides are TGTGCTAGTGGTTTGGAAAGTTCTGGGAGGGTTGGCTACACCTTC.

The chain couples TRBV19 to TRBJ2-1, with TRBD2 matching over 7 bases. The CDR3 is 16 amino acids. Germline CDR1 is LNHDA and CDR2 is SQIVND (reference sequence). V gave up 7 bases and J gave up 6 bases; unmatched junction bases: 15. CDR3: CASKSRSAGDGNEQFF. CDR3 bases: TGTGCCAGTAAATCGCGGTCTGCGGGAGACGGCAATGAGCAGTTCTTC.

V gene TRBV25-1 combines with J gene TRBJ1-5; D is unresolved. Germline lookup yields CDR1 MGHDK and CDR2 SYGVNS. V was cut by 4 bases and J by 7 bases, with 14 bases left in between. The CDR3 length is 14 residues. CDR3 residues: CASSAPGREQPQHF. For the CDR3, the DNA is TGTGCCAGCAGTGCCCCGGGGAGAGAGCAGCCCCAGCATTTT.

This rearrangement joins TRBV11-3 to TRBJ2-5, with D perhaps TRBD2 (6 bases). V lost 5 bases and J 4 bases, leaving 29 bases between the germline ends. The length of the CDR3 is 19 residues. The V gene's germline CDR1 is SGHNT and CDR2 YENEEA. CDR3: CASSPTLGGSGGVGETQYF. CDR3 bases: TGTGCCAGCAGCCCCACTCTGGGAGGTAGCGGTGGGGTGGGAGAGACCCAGTACTTC.

This rearrangement joins TRBV28 to TRBJ1-6; D ambiguous. Germline V gene lookup returns CDR1 MDHEN and CDR2 SYDVKM. V dropped 6 bases and J dropped 6 bases, with 15 bases sitting between them. The CDR3 loop spans 15 amino acids. The CDR3 DNA sequence: TGTGCCAGCAGACTCGGCCCCCCGGGTAATTCACCCCTCCACTTT. Its translation: CASRLGPPGNSPLHF.

The DNA for the CDR3 is TGTGCCATCAGAGGACAGGGAGGTGGCTACACCTTC. Protein sequence: CAIRGQGGGYTF. This rearrangement joins TRBV10-3 to TRBJ1-2, with TRBD1 matching over 8 bases. The ends lost 6 bases at V and 7 bases at J; junction bases unmatched: 4. The germline V gene encodes CDR1 ENHRY and CDR2 SYGVKD. The CDR3 has 12 residues.

This chain uses TRBV15 with TRBJ2-5, with TRBD1 matching over 9 bases. Germline V gives CDR1 LNHNV, CDR2 YYDKDF (reference sequence). The ends lost 2 bases at V and 5 bases at J; junction bases unmatched: 9. The CDR3 runs to 16 residues. CDR3 nucleotides: TGTGCCACCAGCAGATCCGGGACAGGGAGAGGGGAGACCCAGTACTTC. Translation gives CATSRSGTGRGETQYF.

The chain joins TRBV7-9 to TRBJ1-2; D gene uncertain. Trimming removed 1 base from V and 7 bases from J, with 7 bases in between. CDR1 and CDR2 (germline): SEHNR, FQNEAQ (reference sequence). This CDR3 region has 12 residues. CDR3 loop: CASSLVGGGYTF. The CDR3 bases are TGTGCCAGCAGCTTAGTTGGCGGTGGCTACACCTTC.

This clone appeared once. The V gene is TRBV3-1 (or the pseudogene TRBV3-2), the J gene TRBJ1-5; TRBD1 matches 7 bases. The CDR3 consists of 15 residues. Germline trimming cut 0 bases from V and 4 bases from J; bases unmatched to any gene: 3. Germline CDR1 and CDR2: LGHDT and YNNKEL (reference sequence). The CDR3 DNA follows: TGTGCCAGCAGCCAAGATGGACAGGTGAATCAGCCCCAGCATTTT. It codes for CASSQDGQVNQPQHF.

This chain links TRBV3-1 (or the pseudogene TRBV3-2) with TRBJ1-5; TRBD1 matches at 7 bases. V gave up 2 bases and J gave up 6 bases; unmatched junction bases: 13. Germline CDR1 is LGHDT and CDR2 is YNNKEL (reference sequence). The CDR3 is 17 residues long. The CDR3 loop is CASSQTSSTGTSQPQHF. The CDR3 region has the DNA TGTGCCAGCAGCCAAACCAGCTCGACAGGGACCAGTCAGCCCCAGCATTTT.

J is TRBJ1-6 and V is TRBV7-2; a possible D gene is TRBD1 (5 bases). The CDR3 runs 18 residues. CDR1 and CDR2 from the germline V gene are SGHTA and FQGNSA. The V end lost 1 base, the J end lost 4 bases, and 17 bases lay between the germline ends. The CDR3 region has the DNA TGTGCCAGCAGCTTAGACCCCCTCGGACAAACTTATAATTCACCCCTCCACTTT. Translating it yields CASSLDPLGQTYNSPLHF.

The gene calls are TRBV24-1 and TRBJ2-2; weak D call: TRBD2 (6 bases). The CDR3 contains 16 residues. V was shortened by 2 bases and J by 5 bases, with 14 bases between the two germline ends. Germline CDR1 and CDR2: KGHDR and SFDVKD. The CDR3 here is CATSDSLPGTTGELFF. In DNA form, the CDR3 reads TGTGCCACCAGTGATTCCCTGCCCGGGACTACCGGGGAGCTGTTTTTT.

The CDR3 bases are TGTGCCAGTAGGAACGTGGGTCCCGACATGCTCCATGGCTACACCTTC. It codes for CASRNVGPDMLHGYTF. The chain couples TRBV19 to TRBJ1-2; D ambiguous. Germline V gene data show CDR1 as LNHDA and CDR2 as SQIVND (reference sequence). Trimming shortened V by 6 bases and J by 6 bases, and 23 bases separated the two germline ends. The CDR3 totals 16 residues.

In this sample, this clone turned up a few times. CDR3 nucleotide sequence: TGCAGCGGTTCCGGGACAGGCCGCTATGGCTACACCTTC. This encodes CSGSGTGRYGYTF. The chain uses TRBV29-1 and TRBJ1-2, with 8 bases that match TRBD1. Trimming cost V 7 bases and J 4 bases; bases outside gene matches: 8. In germline, CDR1 is SQVTM, CDR2 ANQGSEA. CDR3 length: 13 residues.

V and J are TRBV6-2 or TRBV6-3 and TRBJ2-2; D may be TRBD1 (6 bases). V was shortened by 3 bases and J by 5 bases, with 19 bases between the two germline ends. Germline assignment: CDR1 MNHEY and CDR2 SVGEGT. This CDR3 has 17 residues. The CDR3 protein is CASSYLRKTGRTGELFF. CDR3 bases: TGTGCCAGCAGTTATCTCCGCAAGACAGGACGTACCGGGGAGCTGTTTTTT.

V is TRBV19 and J is TRBJ2-2; 7 nucleotides match TRBD1. Germline V CDR1 and CDR2: LNHDA, SQIVND (reference sequence). This CDR3 has 13 amino acids. The junction had 2 bases not matched to a gene; V was cut back by 7 bases and J by 3 bases. Here the CDR3 reads CASTGTDTGELFF. CDR3 DNA: TGTGCCAGTACCGGGACAGACACCGGGGAGCTGTTTTTT.

The V call is TRBV9, the J call TRBJ2-2; 11 positions agree with TRBD2. Germline CDR1 and CDR2: SGDLS and YYNGEE. V shed 0 bases, J shed 4 bases, and the junction held 5 bases outside the gene matches. This CDR3 contains 17 residues. The CDR3 sequence: CASSVVAGGPGTGELFF. CDR3 in DNA: TGTGCCAGCAGCGTAGTAGCGGGGGGGCCGGGCACCGGGGAGCTGTTTTTT.